The 22 T cell receptor beta chains listed next were all sequenced from one sample in a study of chemoradiotherapy in HPV16-positive cancers. Measured with immunoSEQ multiplex PCR; TCRdb has only the in-frame clones, and not every one. The table records 9,500 to 15,000 clones, around nine tenths of them present only once. Sequenced here: blood, sampled from a patient who underwent chemoradiotherapy. Every receptor here comes from a human donor with HPV-associated anogenital cancer.

This rearrangement joins TRBV5-1 to TRBJ2-7; 10 nucleotides line up with TRBD2. Looked up from germline, CDR1 is SGHRS and CDR2 is YFSETQ. The junction had 8 bases not matched to a gene; V was cut back by 4 bases and J by 1 base. The CDR3 contains 16 residues. The CDR3 DNA follows: TGCGCCAGCAGCCTAGAGCTAGCGGGGGAGTCCTACGAGCAGTACTTC. Its translation: CASSLELAGESYEQYF.

The chain uses TRBV19 and TRBJ1-1; D remains ambiguous. V shed 7 bases and J shed 1 base, with 10 bases lying between them. This CDR3 has 13 residues. Germline V gene data show CDR1 as LNHDA and CDR2 as SQIVND (reference sequence). CDR3 nucleotide sequence: TGTGCCAGTAAATTCAGTAGGAACACTGAAGCTTTCTTT. Translated: CASKFSRNTEAFF.

V gene TRBV27 combines with J gene TRBJ2-1; 9 bases map to TRBD1. The V gene end was trimmed by 5 bases and the J gene end by 2 bases; junction bases not matched to a gene: 4. The germline V gene encodes CDR1 MNHEY and CDR2 SMNVEV (reference sequence). The CDR3 length is 15 residues. The CDR3 reads CASSLQGAPYNEQFF. CDR3 nucleotides: TGTGCCAGCAGTCTACAGGGGGCACCCTACAATGAGCAGTTCTTC.

The CDR3 loop reads CASSSPGGLRNTEAFF. CDR3 sequence (DNA): TGTGCCAGCAGTTCCCCAGGGGGATTAAGGAACACTGAAGCTTTCTTT. The rearrangement links TRBV28 to TRBJ1-1; 7 nucleotides agree with TRBD1. V lost 4 bases to trimming and J lost 1 base; unmatched junction nucleotides: 9. CDR3 length equals 16 residues. Per germline, CDR1 MDHEN and CDR2 SYDVKM. Looking up the rest from reference TRBV28 and TRBJ1-1 gives the full variable domain: DVKVTQSSRYLVKRTGEKVFLECVQDMDHENMFWYRQDPGLGLRLIYFSYDVKMKEKGDIPEGYSVSREKKERFSLILESASTNQTSMYLCASSSPGGLRNTEAFFGQGTRLTVV.

V usage is TRBV12-5 and J usage is TRBJ2-6; D assignment may be TRBD1 or TRBD2 (5 bases each). CDR1 and CDR2 (germline): LGHNT, FRNRAP. Trimming took 6 bases from V and 8 from J, leaving 8 bases between them. CDR3 length: 12 residues. CDR3 sequence: CASGGTPNVLTF. DNA for the CDR3: TGTGCTAGTGGCGGGACCCCCAACGTCCTGACTTTC.

This chain connects TRBV4-1 to TRBJ1-6, with D uncertain. Germline CDR1 and CDR2: MGHRA and YSYEKL. Trimming stripped 0 bases from V and 8 bases from J, with 17 bases between. This CDR3 is built from 17 residues. The CDR3 protein is CASSQDPPTGSDSPLHF. The CDR3 DNA reads as TGCGCCAGCAGCCAAGATCCTCCTACGGGGAGTGATTCACCCCTCCACTTT.

The CDR3 region is CASRRTGTGVRNEQFF. In DNA, the CDR3 is TGTGCCAGCAGACGCACCGGGACAGGGGTAAGAAATGAGCAGTTCTTC. The chain carries TRBV2 and TRBJ2-1; 10 bases agree with TRBD1. The trim removed 6 bases at V and 7 bases at J, leaving 12 bases unmatched. The CDR3 is made up of 16 amino acids. CDR1 is SNHLY, CDR2 FYNNEI, per germline.

V is TRBV1 and J is TRBJ2-7; the D call TRBD2 from the table was never checked on the DNA. TRBV1 is labeled a pseudogene. The CDR3 spans 17 residues. The CDR3 spells CTSSQGGRRGTMNEQYV. The CDR3 coding sequence is TGCACCAGCAGCCAAGGGGGCAGGAGGGGAACTATGAACGAGCAGTACGTC.

J is TRBJ2-3 and V is TRBV6-5; TRBD2 agrees at 12 bases. Germline trimming cut 5 bases from V and 5 bases from J; bases unmatched to any gene: 8. The CDR3 length is 16 residues. The germline V gene has CDR1 MNHEY and CDR2 SVGAGI. CDR3 coding DNA: TGTGCCAGCAGTCACTTTCTAGCGGGGGGGCAAGATACGCAGTATTTT. Its protein is CASSHFLAGGQDTQYF.

V is TRBV7-2 and J is TRBJ2-1, with 7 nucleotides matching TRBD1. In germline, CDR1 is SGHTA, CDR2 FQGNSA. CDR3 length: 14 residues. V trimming: 5 bases; J trimming: 5 bases; junction bases outside the gene matches: 6. As DNA, the CDR3 is TGTGCCAGCAGCGGCAGGACAGGACACAATGAGCAGTTCTTC. Protein sequence: CASSGRTGHNEQFF.

V usage is TRBV7-2 and J usage is TRBJ1-2; D is undetermined. The CDR3 is made up of 16 amino acids. V was clipped by 3 bases and J by 1 base, with 15 bases between them. The germline V gene has CDR1 SGHTA and CDR2 FQGNSA. DNA of the CDR3: TGTGCCAGCAGCTTGGATTACCGGGGTAGTAACTATGGCTACACCTTC. It specifies CASSLDYRGSNYGYTF. The full variable domain, its missing parts supplied by reference TRBV7-2 and TRBJ1-2, is GAGVSQSPSNKVTEKGKDVELRCDPISGHTALYWYRQSLGQGLEFLIYFQGNSAPDKSGLPSDRFSAERTGGSVSTLTIQRTQQEDSAVYLCASSLDYRGSNYGYTFGSGTRLTVV.

V gene TRBV6-1 combines with J gene TRBJ2-7; D may be TRBD1 (5 bases). From germline, CDR1 is MNHNS and CDR2 SASEGT. V lost 2 bases to trimming and J lost 3 bases, with 14 bases between them. The CDR3 is 15 amino acids. Written as DNA, the CDR3 is TGTGCCAGCAGTGAAAGTGGGCAGGGAAGCTACGAGCAGTACTTC. Protein: CASSESGQGSYEQYF.

The CDR3 loop is CASSKTGGGGATQYF. CDR3 sequence (DNA): TGTGCCAGTAGTAAAACAGGGGGCGGGGGAGCGACCCAGTACTTC. V is TRBV19 and J is TRBJ2-5; TRBD1 agrees at 9 bases. CDR1 and CDR2 from the germline V gene are LNHDA and SQIVND (reference sequence). This CDR3 comprises 15 residues. V lost 4 bases and J lost 7; bases outside the gene matches: 10.

The J gene is TRBJ2-5, the V gene TRBV9, with 9 bases aligning to TRBD2. CDR3 length equals 17 residues. Trimming at V came to 0 bases and at J to 0 bases, leaving 6 bases not matched to a gene. Looked up from germline, CDR1 is SGDLS and CDR2 is YYNGEE. The CDR3 spells CASSVGRTSDHQETQYF. Written as DNA, the CDR3 is TGTGCCAGCAGCGTAGGACGGACTAGCGATCACCAAGAGACCCAGTACTTC.

CDR3 loop: CASSLTSGGEQFF. The CDR3 nucleotides are TGTGCCAGCAGCTTAACCAGCGGAGGTGAGCAGTTCTTC. The rearrangement joins TRBV7-9 to TRBJ2-1; D possibly corresponds to TRBD2 (5 bases). Trimming pared 2 bases from V and 9 bases from J, leaving 11 bases between. The length of the CDR3 is 13 residues. Looked up from germline, CDR1 is SEHNR and CDR2 is FQNEAQ (reference sequence).

This clone appeared a few times. The chain joins TRBV10-2 to TRBJ1-2; tentatively, D is TRBD1 (6 bases). The CDR3 is 13 residues long. Germline CDR1 is WSHSY and CDR2 is SAAADI. Trimming pared 6 bases from V and 8 bases from J, leaving 16 bases between. This CDR3 reads CASSERQEGGYTF. In nucleotides, the CDR3 is TGCGCCAGCAGCGAAAGACAGGAGGGGGGCTACACCTTC.

The chain joins TRBV29-1 to TRBJ2-5, with D perhaps TRBD2 (6 bases). The V gene's germline CDR1 is SQVTM and CDR2 ANQGSEA. Between the trimmed V and J ends, which lost 2 bases and 1 base, there was a span of 23 bases. This CDR3 region has 18 residues. For the CDR3, the DNA is TGCAGCGTTGAACCGGCAATACTAGGCGGGGTCCTCCAAGAGACCCAGTACTTC. It specifies CSVEPAILGGVLQETQYF.

The rearrangement links TRBV27 to TRBJ1-5; D perhaps matches TRBD1 (6 bases). Germline lookup yields CDR1 MNHEY and CDR2 SMNVEV (reference sequence). Trimming stripped 8 bases from V and 7 bases from J, with 18 bases between. The CDR3 length is 14 residues. As DNA, the CDR3 is TGTGCCAGCCGCCCGACAGGAGGTATGCAGCCCCAGCATTTT. It translates to CASRPTGGMQPQHF.

The J gene is TRBJ1-4, the V gene TRBV7-6; weak D call: TRBD1 (5 bases). CDR3 length: 15 residues. In germline, CDR1 is SGHVS, CDR2 FNYEAQ. Trimming took off 5 bases at V and 1 base at J, with 11 bases between the two ends. CDR3 residues: CASSPVRGTNEKLFF. The DNA for the CDR3 is TGTGCCAGCAGCCCAGTAAGGGGAACTAATGAAAAACTGTTTTTT.

The V call is TRBV5-1, the J call TRBJ2-5; maybe TRBD2 (5 bases). The germline CDR1 and CDR2 sequences are SGHRS and YFSETQ. V dropped 6 bases and J dropped 5 bases, with 14 bases sitting between them. This CDR3 is built from 13 residues. The CDR3 DNA follows: TGCGCCAGCACCCGGACGGGGAAGGAGACCCAGTACTTC. Encoded protein: CASTRTGKETQYF.

Comment on this clone: One end of the junction is discordant with germline, which a read error may explain. CDR3 DNA sequence: TGCGCCAGCAGCCAAGCCGGGGAGGGAACTGATGAAAAACTGTTTTTT. Protein product: CASSQAGEGTDEKLFF. V and J are TRBV4-1 and TRBJ1-4; no reliable D call. The CDR3 covers 16 residues. Germline V lookup: CDR1 MGHRA, CDR2 YSYEKL.

J is TRBJ2-3 and V is TRBV21-1; TRBD1, the table's D call, was not compared with the DNA. TRBV21-1 corresponds to a pseudogene. This CDR3 has 17 residues. CDR3 in DNA: TGTGCCAGCAGCAAACGCCAGGGCCAACCCTTCACAGATACGCAGTATTTT. As protein: CASSKRQGQPFTDTQYF.